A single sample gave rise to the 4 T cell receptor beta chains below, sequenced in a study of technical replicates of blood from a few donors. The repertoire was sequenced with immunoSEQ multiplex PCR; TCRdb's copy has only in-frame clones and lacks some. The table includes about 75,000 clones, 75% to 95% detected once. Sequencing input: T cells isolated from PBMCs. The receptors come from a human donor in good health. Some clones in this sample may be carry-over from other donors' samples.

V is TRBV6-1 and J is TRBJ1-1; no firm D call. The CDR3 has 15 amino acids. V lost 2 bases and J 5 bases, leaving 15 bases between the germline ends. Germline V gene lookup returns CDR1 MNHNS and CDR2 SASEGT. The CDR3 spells CASSEYGPGRTEAFF. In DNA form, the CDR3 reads TGTGCCAGCAGTGAATACGGGCCCGGGAGGACTGAAGCTTTCTTT.

The CDR3 DNA sequence: TGCGCCAGCAGACAGGCCCCGAACACTGAAGCTTTCTTT. Its protein product is CASRQAPNTEAFF. The chain couples TRBV10-2 to TRBJ1-1, with D maybe TRBD1 (5 bases). V lost 6 bases and J 1 base, leaving 9 bases between the germline ends. The CDR3 contains 13 residues. In germline, CDR1 is WSHSY, CDR2 SAAADI.

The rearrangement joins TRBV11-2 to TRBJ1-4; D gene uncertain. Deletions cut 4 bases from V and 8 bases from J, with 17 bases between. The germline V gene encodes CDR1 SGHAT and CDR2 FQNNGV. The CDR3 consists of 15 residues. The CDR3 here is CASSSGARVGEKLFF. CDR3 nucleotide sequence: TGTGCCAGCAGCTCGGGAGCTCGAGTAGGAGAAAAACTGTTTTTT.

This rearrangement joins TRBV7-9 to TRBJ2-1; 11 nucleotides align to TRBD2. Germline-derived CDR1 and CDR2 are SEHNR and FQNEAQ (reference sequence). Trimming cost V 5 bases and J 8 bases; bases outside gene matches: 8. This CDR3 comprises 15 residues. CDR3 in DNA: TGTGCCAGCAGCCCGAATAGCGGGAGGGCCGATGAGCAGTTCTTC. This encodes CASSPNSGRADEQFF.